The 27 T cell receptor beta chains presented below share a single source sample, sequenced in a study of T-cell reconstitution after alpha-beta-depleted transplantation in children. It was with unique molecular identifiers that the TCRbeta library was prepared. Each CDR3 protein gets one entry after TCRdb re-called the PCR reads with MiXCR. The repertoire holds around 600,000 distinct CDR3 sequences, with approximately 17% as singletons. Sequenced here: PBMCs from the stem cell graft donor, sampled from the stem cell graft. Receptors were obtained from a human donor who donated a stem cell graft to a child with acute myeloid leukemia.

This chain uses TRBV9 with TRBJ2-2; tentative D call: TRBD1 (6 bases). The CDR3 covers 17 residues. Trimming shortened V by 3 bases and J by 1 base, and 16 bases separated the two germline ends. Germline V gene data show CDR1 as SGDLS and CDR2 as YYNGEE. CDR3 sequence (DNA): TGTGCCAGCAGCGCCAGGGCAGGGGCGCAGAACACCGGGGAGCTGTTTTTT. Translation gives CASSARAGAQNTGELFF.

Only a few counts were recorded for this clonotype. The chain is built from TRBV15 and TRBJ2-3; D gene unclear. With 0 bases removed from V and 3 bases from J, the gap between germline ends came to 10 bases. Germline V gene lookup returns CDR1 LNHNV and CDR2 YYDKDF (reference sequence). The length of the CDR3 is 15 residues. CDR3 region: CATSRDLGSTDTQYF. The CDR3 nucleotides read TGTGCCACCAGCAGAGATCTTGGCTCAACAGATACGCAGTATTTT.

This sequence joins TRBV5-6 and TRBJ1-5; 8 bases map to TRBD1. Germline V gene sequence: CDR1 SGHDT, CDR2 YYEEEE. This CDR3 region has 16 residues. After removal of 4 bases from V and 1 base from J, the junction contained 7 bases not matched to a gene. CDR3 sequence reads: CASSPRTGRSNQPQHF. The CDR3 DNA sequence: TGTGCCAGCAGCCCCCGGACAGGGAGAAGCAATCAGCCCCAGCATTTT.

There are a few counts of this clonotype. The CDR3 loop reads CASSLMGRPNDEQYF. DNA for the CDR3: TGTGCCAGCAGCTTAATGGGGAGACCCAACGACGAGCAGTACTTC. The chain joins TRBV7-2 to TRBJ2-7; D possibly corresponds to TRBD2 (5 bases). Trimming shortened V by 2 bases and J by 5 bases, and 16 bases separated the two germline ends. The CDR3 is made up of 15 amino acids. CDR1 and CDR2 (germline): SGHTA, FQGNSA. The whole variable domain, filled in from reference TRBV7-2 and TRBJ2-7, reads GAGVSQSPSNKVTEKGKDVELRCDPISGHTALYWYRQSLGQGLEFLIYFQGNSAPDKSGLPSDRFSAERTGGSVSTLTIQRTQQEDSAVYLCASSLMGRPNDEQYFGPGTRLTVT.

Ten or more counts support this clonotype. The chain has TRBV7-6 and TRBJ1-6, with D possibly matching TRBD1 (6 bases). In germline, CDR1 is SGHVS, CDR2 FNYEAQ. The CDR3 runs to 14 residues. Trimming removed 2 bases from V and 10 bases from J, with 12 bases in between. The CDR3 bases are TGTGCCAGCAGCTTAACAGGGTCCGGGTCACCCCTCCACTTT. It specifies CASSLTGSGSPLHF.

The sample holds many counts of this clonotype. This chain connects TRBV5-1 to TRBJ2-2; D is undetermined. This CDR3 is 14 amino acids long. Germline V gene data show CDR1 as SGHRS and CDR2 as YFSETQ. Trimming removed 0 bases at V and 7 bases at J, with 10 bases between. The CDR3 loop is CASSLAPDSGELFF. The DNA of the CDR3 is TGCGCCAGCAGCTTGGCGCCAGATAGCGGGGAGCTGTTTTTT.

This clonotype was counted many times. V is TRBV20-1 and J is TRBJ2-5; D unclear. This CDR3 has 13 amino acids. The germline V gene encodes CDR1 DFQATT and CDR2 SNEGSKA (reference sequence). The V and J ends lost 4 bases and 2 bases respectively, with 11 bases between them. DNA for the CDR3: TGCAGTGCTACCCGACTCCGGCAAGAGACCCAGTACTTC. Residues: CSATRLRQETQYF.

Worth noting for this clonotype: A read error may explain this, as a much larger clone is one base away. This is likely a read error, given that the CDR3 carries no conserved phenylalanine or tryptophan at its end. V and J are TRBV15 and TRBJ1-5, with D maybe TRBD1 (5 bases). Trimming removed 0 bases from V and 7 bases from J, with 13 bases in between. Germline V gene lookup returns CDR1 LNHNV and CDR2 YYDKDF (reference sequence). CDR3 length: 15 residues. The CDR3 coding sequence is TGTGCCACCAGCAGAGAAACAGGACCTAGGCAGCCCCAGCATTGT. This translates into CATSRETGPRQPQHC.

This clonotype was counted a few times. The chain links TRBV9 to TRBJ2-1; 8 bases map to TRBD2. The length of the CDR3 is 15 residues. The ends lost 0 bases at V and 2 bases at J; junction bases unmatched: 1. Germline CDR1 SGDLS, CDR2 YYNGEE. CDR3: CASSVGTSTYNEQFF. In DNA, the CDR3 is TGTGCCAGCAGCGTAGGGACTAGCACCTACAATGAGCAGTTCTTC.

This clonotype was counted a few times. The chain has TRBV5-1 and TRBJ1-2, with no clear D. The CDR3 runs to 13 residues. The ends were cut back, 4 bases at V and 3 bases at J, with 10 bases in the middle. The V gene's germline CDR1 is SGHRS and CDR2 YFSETQ. The DNA of the CDR3 is TGCGCCAGCAGCCCCGACACGGACTATGGCTACACCTTC. Translated: CASSPDTDYGYTF.

This clonotype was detected many times. The DNA of the CDR3 is TGTGCCAGTAGTATGAGGGACCCAACCTACGAGCAGTACTTC. This codes for CASSMRDPTYEQYF. This chain uses TRBV19 with TRBJ2-7; D is possibly TRBD1 or TRBD2 (5 bases each). Trimming removed 3 bases at V and 2 bases at J, with 11 bases between. The CDR3 has 14 residues. CDR1 and CDR2 from the germline V gene are LNHDA and SQIVND (reference sequence).

This clonotype was recorded at least ten times. The chain is built from TRBV27 and TRBJ1-2; weak D call: TRBD1 (5 bases). The germline CDR1 and CDR2 sequences are MNHEY and SMNVEV (reference sequence). Trimming pared 1 base from V and 4 bases from J, leaving 10 bases between. The CDR3 runs 14 residues. CDR3 loop: CASSLLGPRYGYTF. In nucleotides, the CDR3 is TGTGCCAGCAGTTTATTGGGGCCGCGCTATGGCTACACCTTC.

This clonotype was found many times. The rearrangement joins TRBV4-2 to TRBJ2-7; 11 bases match TRBD2. Germline V CDR1 and CDR2: LGHNA, YNFKEQ. The J segment lost 6 bases and the V segment lost 3 bases, leaving 1 base of the junction unmatched. This CDR3 region has 13 residues. The DNA of the CDR3 is TGTGCCAGCAGCCACGGACTAGCGGGCGAGCAGTACGTC. Encoded protein: CASSHGLAGEQYV.

This clonotype was seen a handful of times. The chain uses TRBV20-1 and TRBJ1-1, with a possible D match to TRBD1 (6 bases). V was shortened by 6 bases and J by 7 bases, with 21 bases between the two germline ends. Germline V CDR1 and CDR2: DFQATT, SNEGSKA (reference sequence). The CDR3 covers 14 residues. CDR3 amino acids: CSAIFPRGAGEAFF. For the CDR3, the DNA is TGCAGTGCCATATTTCCGAGGGGGGCGGGTGAAGCTTTCTTT.

The chain combines TRBV20-1 with TRBJ2-2; D gene unclear. Germline CDR1 and CDR2: DFQATT and SNEGSKA (reference sequence). CDR3 length: 16 amino acids. V lost 0 bases and J 0 bases, leaving 11 bases between the germline ends. The CDR3 spells CSARDPKVTNTGELFF. CDR3 nucleotides: TGCAGTGCTAGAGATCCGAAGGTGACGAACACCGGGGAGCTGTTTTTT.

This clonotype was seen a handful of times. The rearrangement joins TRBV12-3 or TRBV12-4 to TRBJ2-2, with a possible D match to TRBD1 (6 bases). V was clipped by 1 base and J by 6 bases, with 12 bases between them. The CDR3 covers 15 residues. The DNA of the CDR3 is TGTGCCAGCAGTTTAGGGGCAGGGGCAGCCGGGGAGCTGTTTTTT. It yields the protein CASSLGAGAAGELFF.

This clonotype was observed at least ten times. V is TRBV20-1 and J is TRBJ2-5; 7 nucleotides agree with TRBD2. CDR3 length: 14 amino acids. V shed 4 bases, J shed 1 base, and the junction held 6 bases outside the gene matches. The germline CDR1 and CDR2 sequences are DFQATT and SNEGSKA (reference sequence). The DNA for the CDR3 is TGCAGTGCTACGCCAGGGAGGGTCCAAGAGACCCAGTACTTC. Translation: CSATPGRVQETQYF.

Note on this clonotype: Just one base apart from a much larger clone, this may be a read error. The chain joins TRBV5-6 to TRBJ2-4; D might be TRBD2 (7 bases). With 0 bases removed from V and 13 bases from J, the gap between germline ends came to 17 bases. Germline V lookup: CDR1 SGHDT, CDR2 YYEEEE. The CDR3 runs 14 residues. The CDR3 DNA is TGTGCCAGCAGCTTGGGGGGGGGCGGAGGCATGCAGTACTTC. Encoded protein: CASSLGGGGGMQYF.

This clonotype has at least ten counts. The J gene is TRBJ1-4, the V gene TRBV29-1; no definite D call. V dropped 3 bases and J dropped 7 bases, with 6 bases sitting between them. Germline assignment: CDR1 SQVTM and CDR2 ANQGSEA. CDR3 size: 11 residues. The CDR3 spells CSVERGEKLFF. CDR3 DNA sequence: TGCAGCGTTGAGCGGGGTGAAAAACTGTTTTTT.

At least ten counts were recorded for this clonotype. The J gene is TRBJ2-5, the V gene TRBV9; TRBD1 might be the D (5 bases). This CDR3 is built from 15 residues. Trimming removed 0 bases from V and 2 bases from J, with 11 bases in between. CDR1 SGDLS and CDR2 YYNGEE come from the germline V gene. The DNA of the CDR3 is TGTGCCAGCAGCGTAGCAGGGAATCCTCAAGAGACCCAGTACTTC. As protein: CASSVAGNPQETQYF.

This clonotype has more than one count but fewer than ten. The genes are TRBV28 and TRBJ2-1; perhaps TRBD2 as D (5 bases). V lost 6 bases to trimming and J lost 0 bases, with 9 bases between them. The CDR3 length is 14 residues. Germline V gene sequence: CDR1 MDHEN, CDR2 SYDVKM. The CDR3: CASRGDYSYNEQFF. In DNA form, the CDR3 reads TGTGCCAGCAGAGGAGACTACTCCTACAATGAGCAGTTCTTC.

This clonotype was detected many times. The chain combines TRBV6-5 with TRBJ1-1; a possible D gene is TRBD1 (6 bases). With 3 bases removed from V and 1 base from J, the gap between germline ends came to 15 bases. The germline V gene encodes CDR1 MNHEY and CDR2 SVGAGI. The CDR3 runs to 16 residues. CDR3 amino acids: CASSYGGGARNTEAFF. CDR3 coding DNA: TGTGCCAGCAGTTATGGCGGGGGGGCCAGGAACACTGAAGCTTTCTTT.

This clonotype occurred a few times. This chain uses TRBV20-1 with TRBJ2-1; 8 bases match TRBD1. In germline, CDR1 is DFQATT, CDR2 SNEGSKA (reference sequence). This CDR3 region has 14 residues. V shed 5 bases, J shed 7 bases, and the junction held 10 bases outside the gene matches. CDR3 loop: CSAQTGGMGNEQFF. The CDR3 bases are TGCAGTGCTCAAACAGGGGGAATGGGAAATGAGCAGTTCTTC.

This clonotype was seen a handful of times. This chain joins TRBV6-2 or TRBV6-3 and TRBJ2-7; TRBD2 matches at 13 bases. CDR1 MNHEY and CDR2 SVGEGT come from the germline V gene. The CDR3 sequence is 14 residues long. The V and J ends lost 2 bases and 9 bases, in that order; junction bases with no gene match: 4. The CDR3 bases are TGTGCCAGCAGTTACGGACTAGCGGGAGATATGCAGTACTTC. This encodes CASSYGLAGDMQYF.

This clonotype was counted ten times or more. This chain links TRBV5-1 with TRBJ2-7, with D perhaps TRBD2 (6 bases). Looked up from germline, CDR1 is SGHRS and CDR2 is YFSETQ. CDR3 length: 15 amino acids. The ends were cut back, 4 bases at V and 4 bases at J, with 18 bases in the middle. The CDR3 is CASSTSTGWQYEQYF. The CDR3, as DNA: TGCGCCAGCAGCACTAGCACGGGGTGGCAATACGAGCAGTACTTC.

On this clonotype itself: With a much larger clone just one base away, this may be a read error. This sequence joins TRBV20-1 and TRBJ2-1, with D uncertain. CDR1 is DFQATT and CDR2 is SNEGSKA in the germline V gene (reference sequence). This CDR3 region has 10 residues. V lost 3 bases and J 11 bases, leaving 8 bases between the germline ends. The CDR3 loop is CSARVNKQFF. The CDR3 nucleotides are TGCAGTGCTAGGGTAAACAAGCAGTTCTTC.

This clonotype was seen at least ten times. The V and J genes are TRBV9 and TRBJ2-1; maybe TRBD1 (5 bases). CDR3 length: 15 amino acids. The germline V gene has CDR1 SGDLS and CDR2 YYNGEE. Trimming left V 4 bases short and J 3 bases short, with 14 bases between. The CDR3 is CASSPLGHHYNEQFF. The CDR3 DNA reads TGTGCCAGCAGCCCTTTGGGGCATCACTACAATGAGCAGTTCTTC.